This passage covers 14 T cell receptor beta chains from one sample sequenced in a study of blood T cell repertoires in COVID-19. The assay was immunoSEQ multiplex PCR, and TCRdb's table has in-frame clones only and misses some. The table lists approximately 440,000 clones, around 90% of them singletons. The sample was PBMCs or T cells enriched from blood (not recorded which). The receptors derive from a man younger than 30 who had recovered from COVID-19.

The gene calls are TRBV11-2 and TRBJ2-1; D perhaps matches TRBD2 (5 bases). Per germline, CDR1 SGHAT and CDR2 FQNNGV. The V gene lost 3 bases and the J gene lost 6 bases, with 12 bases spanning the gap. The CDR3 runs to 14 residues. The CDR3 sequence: CASSLRAILNEQFF. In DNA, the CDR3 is TGTGCCAGCAGCTTGAGGGCTATTCTCAATGAGCAGTTCTTC.

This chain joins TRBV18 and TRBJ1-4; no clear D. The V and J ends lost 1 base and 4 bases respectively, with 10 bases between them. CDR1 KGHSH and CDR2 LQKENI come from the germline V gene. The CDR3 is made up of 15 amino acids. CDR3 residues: CASSPRSELNEKLFF. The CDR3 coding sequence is TGTGCCAGCTCACCACGGTCGGAGCTTAATGAAAAACTGTTTTTT.

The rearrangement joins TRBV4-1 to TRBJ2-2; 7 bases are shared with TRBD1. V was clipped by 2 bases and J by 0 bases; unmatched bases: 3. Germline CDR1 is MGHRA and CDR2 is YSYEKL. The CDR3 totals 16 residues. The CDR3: CASSQYTGANTGELFF. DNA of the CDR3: TGCGCCAGCAGCCAATACACAGGGGCGAACACCGGGGAGCTGTTTTTT.

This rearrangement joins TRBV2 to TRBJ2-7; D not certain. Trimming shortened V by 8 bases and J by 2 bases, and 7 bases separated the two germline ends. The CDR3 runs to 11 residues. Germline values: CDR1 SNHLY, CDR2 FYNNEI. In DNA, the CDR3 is TGTGCCAGCCACCAGGCCTACGAGCAGTACTTC. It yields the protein CASHQAYEQYF.

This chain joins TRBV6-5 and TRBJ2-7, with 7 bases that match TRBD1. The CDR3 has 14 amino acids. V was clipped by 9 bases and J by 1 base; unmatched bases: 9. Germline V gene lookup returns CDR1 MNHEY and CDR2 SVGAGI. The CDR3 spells CASTAPTGSYEQYF. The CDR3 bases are TGTGCCAGTACCGCACCGACAGGGTCCTACGAGCAGTACTTC.

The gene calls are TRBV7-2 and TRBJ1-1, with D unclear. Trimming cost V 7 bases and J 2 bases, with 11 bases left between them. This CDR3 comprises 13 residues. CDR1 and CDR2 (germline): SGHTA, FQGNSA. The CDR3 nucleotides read TGTGCCAGCACCTGGGCAGTAAACACTGAAGCTTTCTTT. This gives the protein CASTWAVNTEAFF.

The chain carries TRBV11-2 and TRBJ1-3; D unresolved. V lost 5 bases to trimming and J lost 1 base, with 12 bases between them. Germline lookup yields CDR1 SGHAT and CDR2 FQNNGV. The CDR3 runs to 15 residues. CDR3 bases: TGTGCCAGCAGCCCTTCTCGCGGTTCTGGAAACACCATATATTTT. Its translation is CASSPSRGSGNTIYF. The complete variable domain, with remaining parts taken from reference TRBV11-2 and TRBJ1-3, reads EAGVAQSPRYKIIEKRQSVAFWCNPISGHATLYWYQQILGQGPKLLIQFQNNGVVDDSQLPKDRFSAERLKGVDSTLKIQPAKLEDSAVYLCASSPSRGSGNTIYFGEGSWLTVV.

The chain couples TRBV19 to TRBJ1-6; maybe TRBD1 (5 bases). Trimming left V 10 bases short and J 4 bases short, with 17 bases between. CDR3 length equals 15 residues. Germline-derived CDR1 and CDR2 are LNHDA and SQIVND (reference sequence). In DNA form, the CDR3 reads TGTGCCACCTCATCCGGGACTGGGTATAATTCACCCCTCCACTTT. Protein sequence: CATSSGTGYNSPLHF.

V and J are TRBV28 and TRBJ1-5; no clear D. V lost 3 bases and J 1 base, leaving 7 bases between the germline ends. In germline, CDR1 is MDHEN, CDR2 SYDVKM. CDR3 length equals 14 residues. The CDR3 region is CASSFRGSNQPQHF. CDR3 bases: TGTGCCAGCAGTTTTCGAGGAAGCAATCAGCCCCAGCATTTT.

CDR3 DNA: TGTGCCAGCAGTGAGGGAGCGGGGTTCTACAATGAGCAGTTCTTC. This sequence encodes CASSEGAGFYNEQFF. This chain links TRBV6-1 with TRBJ2-1; TRBD2 matches 7 bases. The CDR3 has 15 residues. Germline-derived CDR1 and CDR2 are MNHNS and SASEGT. Trimming cost V 3 bases and J 3 bases; bases outside gene matches: 5.

The CDR3 spells CASSSGQYGDTQYF. DNA of the CDR3: TGTGCCAGCAGTTCGGGACAATATGGAGATACGCAGTATTTT. The chain joins TRBV27 to TRBJ2-3, with D perhaps matching TRBD1 (6 bases). The length of the CDR3 is 14 residues. Per the germline V gene, CDR1 is MNHEY and CDR2 is SMNVEV (reference sequence). V lost 4 bases and J lost 5, with 13 bases in between.

The CDR3: CASSTTSGSYNEQFF. CDR3 in DNA: TGTGCCAGCAGTACGACTAGCGGGAGTTACAATGAGCAGTTCTTC. The chain uses TRBV6-5 and TRBJ2-1, with TRBD2 matching over 12 bases. There are 15 residues in the CDR3. After removal of 5 bases from V and 4 bases from J, the junction contained 3 bases not matched to a gene. The germline V gene has CDR1 MNHEY and CDR2 SVGAGI.

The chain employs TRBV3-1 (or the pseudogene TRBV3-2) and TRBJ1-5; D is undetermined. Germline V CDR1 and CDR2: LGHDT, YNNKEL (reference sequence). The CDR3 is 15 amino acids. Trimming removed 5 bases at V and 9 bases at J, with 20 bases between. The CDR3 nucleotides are TGTGCCAGCAGCTCTAGCTCAGCCTCCACGGGGCCCCAGCATTTT. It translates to CASSSSSASTGPQHF.

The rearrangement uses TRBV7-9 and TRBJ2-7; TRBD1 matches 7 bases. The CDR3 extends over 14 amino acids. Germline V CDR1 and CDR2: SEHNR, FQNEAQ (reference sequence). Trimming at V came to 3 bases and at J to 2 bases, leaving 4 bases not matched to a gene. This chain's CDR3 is CASSFTGVPYEQYF. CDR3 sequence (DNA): TGTGCCAGCAGCTTCACAGGGGTCCCCTACGAGCAGTACTTC. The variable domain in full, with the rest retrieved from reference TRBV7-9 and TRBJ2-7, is DTGVSQNPRHKITKRGQNVTFRCDPISEHNRLYWYRQTLGQGPEFLTYFQNEAQLEKSRLLSDRFSAERPKGSFSTLEIQRTEQGDSAMYLCASSFTGVPYEQYFGPGTRLTVT.